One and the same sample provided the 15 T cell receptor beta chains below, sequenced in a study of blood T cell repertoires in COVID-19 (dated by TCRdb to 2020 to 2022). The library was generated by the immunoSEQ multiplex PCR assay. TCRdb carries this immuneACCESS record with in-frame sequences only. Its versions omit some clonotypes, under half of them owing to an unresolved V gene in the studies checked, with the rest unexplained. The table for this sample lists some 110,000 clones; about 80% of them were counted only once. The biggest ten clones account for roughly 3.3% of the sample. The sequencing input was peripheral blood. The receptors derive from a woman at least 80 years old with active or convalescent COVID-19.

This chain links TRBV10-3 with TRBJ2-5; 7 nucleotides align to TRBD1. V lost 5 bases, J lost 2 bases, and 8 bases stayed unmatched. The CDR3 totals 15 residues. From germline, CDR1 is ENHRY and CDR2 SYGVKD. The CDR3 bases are TGTGCCATCAGTCCGGGACAGTTAACGCAAGAGACCCAGTACTTC. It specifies CAISPGQLTQETQYF.

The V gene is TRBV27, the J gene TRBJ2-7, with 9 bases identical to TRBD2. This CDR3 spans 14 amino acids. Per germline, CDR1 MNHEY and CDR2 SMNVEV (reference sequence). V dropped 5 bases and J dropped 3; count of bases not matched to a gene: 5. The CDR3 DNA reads TGTGCCAGCAGTCCAGCGGGAGGCCTCTACGAGCAGTACTTC. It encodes CASSPAGGLYEQYF.

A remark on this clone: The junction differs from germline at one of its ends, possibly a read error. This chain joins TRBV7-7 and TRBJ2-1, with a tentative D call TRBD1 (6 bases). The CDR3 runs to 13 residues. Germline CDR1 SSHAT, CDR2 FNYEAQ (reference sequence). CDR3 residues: CASSPDRMGEQFF. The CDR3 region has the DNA TGTGCTAGCAGCCCTGACAGGATGGGTGAGCAGTTCTTC.

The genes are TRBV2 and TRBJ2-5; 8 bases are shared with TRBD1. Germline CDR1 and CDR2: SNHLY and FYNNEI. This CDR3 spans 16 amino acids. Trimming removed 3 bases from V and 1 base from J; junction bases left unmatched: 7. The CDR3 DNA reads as TGTGCCAGCAGTGACCGGGACAGGCCCTCCCAAGAGACCCAGTACTTC. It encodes CASSDRDRPSQETQYF. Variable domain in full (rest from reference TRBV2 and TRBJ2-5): EPEVTQTPSHQVTQMGQEVILRCVPISNHLYFYWYRQILGQKVEFLVSFYNNEISEKSEIFDDQFSVERPDGSNFTLKIRSTKLEDSAMYFCASSDRDRPSQETQYFGPGTRLLVL.

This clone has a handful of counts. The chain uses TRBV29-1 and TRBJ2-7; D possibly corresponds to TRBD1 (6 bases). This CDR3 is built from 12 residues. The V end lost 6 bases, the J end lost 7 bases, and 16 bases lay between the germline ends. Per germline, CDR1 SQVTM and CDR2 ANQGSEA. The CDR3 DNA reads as TGCAGCGTCCGGGACACAGTGCGGGAGCAGTACTTC. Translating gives CSVRDTVREQYF.

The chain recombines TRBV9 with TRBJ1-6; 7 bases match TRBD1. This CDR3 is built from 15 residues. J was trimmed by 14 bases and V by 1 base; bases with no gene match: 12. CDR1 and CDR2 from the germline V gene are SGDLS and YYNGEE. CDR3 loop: CASSVSGTAQYTLHF. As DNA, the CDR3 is TGTGCCAGCAGCGTATCGGGGACAGCCCAATACACCCTCCACTTT. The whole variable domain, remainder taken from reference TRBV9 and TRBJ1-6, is DSGVTQTPKHLITATGQRVTLRCSPRSGDLSVYWYQQSLDQGLQFLIQYYNGEERAKGNILERFSAQQFPDLHSELNLSSLELGDSALYFCASSVSGTAQYTLHFGNGTRLTVT.

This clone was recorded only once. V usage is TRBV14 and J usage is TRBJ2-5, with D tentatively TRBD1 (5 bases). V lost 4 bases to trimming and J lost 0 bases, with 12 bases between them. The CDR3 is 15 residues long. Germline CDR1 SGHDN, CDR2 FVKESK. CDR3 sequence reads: CASSRLQEYQETQYF. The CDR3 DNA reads TGTGCCAGCAGCCGCCTACAGGAGTACCAAGAGACCCAGTACTTC.

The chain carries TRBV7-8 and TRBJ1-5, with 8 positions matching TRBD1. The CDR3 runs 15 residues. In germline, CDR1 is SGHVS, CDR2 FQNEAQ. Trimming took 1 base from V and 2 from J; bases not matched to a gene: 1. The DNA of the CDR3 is TGTGCCAGCAGCTTAGAGACAGGGGGCAATCAGCCCCAGCATTTT. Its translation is CASSLETGGNQPQHF.

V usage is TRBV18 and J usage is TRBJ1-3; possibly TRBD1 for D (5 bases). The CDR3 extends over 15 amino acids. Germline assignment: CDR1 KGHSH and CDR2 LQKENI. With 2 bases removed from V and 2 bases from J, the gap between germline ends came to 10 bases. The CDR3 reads CASSPTSGPGNTIYF. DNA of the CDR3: TGTGCCAGCTCACCAACGTCAGGGCCTGGAAACACCATATATTTT.

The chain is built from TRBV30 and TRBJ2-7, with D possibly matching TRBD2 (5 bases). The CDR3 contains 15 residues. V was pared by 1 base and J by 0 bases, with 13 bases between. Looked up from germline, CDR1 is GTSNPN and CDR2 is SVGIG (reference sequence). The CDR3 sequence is CAWSAGSQPSYEQYF. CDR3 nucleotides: TGTGCCTGGAGTGCGGGATCACAGCCCTCCTACGAGCAGTACTTC.

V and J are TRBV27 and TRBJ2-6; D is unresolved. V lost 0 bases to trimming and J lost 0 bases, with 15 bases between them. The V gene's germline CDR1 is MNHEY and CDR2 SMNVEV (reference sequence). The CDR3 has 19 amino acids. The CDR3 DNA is TGTGCCAGCAGTTTATCGGGCCGGAACAGTTACTCTGGGGCCAACGTCCTGACTTTC. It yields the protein CASSLSGRNSYSGANVLTF.

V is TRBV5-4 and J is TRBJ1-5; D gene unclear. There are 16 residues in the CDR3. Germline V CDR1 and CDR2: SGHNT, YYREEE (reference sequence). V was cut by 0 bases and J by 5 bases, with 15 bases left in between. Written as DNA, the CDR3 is TGTGCCAGCAGCTTGGGGGGAGGAAAGAAGGATCAGCCCCAGCATTTT. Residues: CASSLGGGKKDQPQHF.

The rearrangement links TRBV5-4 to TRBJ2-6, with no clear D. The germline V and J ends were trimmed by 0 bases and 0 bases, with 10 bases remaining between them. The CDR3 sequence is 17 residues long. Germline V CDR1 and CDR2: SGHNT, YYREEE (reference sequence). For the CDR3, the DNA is TGTGCCAGCAGCTTGGCAGGTCCAGTCTCTGGGGCCAACGTCCTGACTTTC. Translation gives CASSLAGPVSGANVLTF.

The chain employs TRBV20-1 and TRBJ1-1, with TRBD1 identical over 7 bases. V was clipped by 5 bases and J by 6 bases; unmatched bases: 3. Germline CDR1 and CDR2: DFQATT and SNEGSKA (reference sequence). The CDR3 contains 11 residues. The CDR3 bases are TGCAGTGCTGGGGGACAGTCTGAAGCTTTCTTT. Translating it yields CSAGGQSEAFF.

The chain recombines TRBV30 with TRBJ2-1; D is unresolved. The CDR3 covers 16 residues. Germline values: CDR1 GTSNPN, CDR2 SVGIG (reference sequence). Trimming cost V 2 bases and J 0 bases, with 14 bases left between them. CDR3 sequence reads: CAWSLPGLGSYNEQFF. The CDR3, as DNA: TGTGCCTGGAGTTTACCGGGTCTGGGCTCCTACAATGAGCAGTTCTTC. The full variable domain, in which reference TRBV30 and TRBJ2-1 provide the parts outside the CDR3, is SQTIHQWPATLVQPVGSPLSLECTVEGTSNPNLYWYRQAAGRGLQLLFYSVGIGQISSEVPQNLSASRPQDRQFILSSKKLLLSDSGFYLCAWSLPGLGSYNEQFFGPGTRLTVL.